The entry below describes one TCR beta chain. Its antigen is unidentified. This sample was taken from a study of tissue T cells after allogeneic stem cell transplantation. Study information: Tissue samples with histologically apparent lymphocytes on H&E review were prioritized for sequencing. General study findings and limits: Few T cell clones were shared across patients, but motif clusters showed tissue-specific shared signatures. Anatomically similar tissues had similar TCR repertoires within each patient.

Clones were read by immunoSEQ multiplex PCR, and TCRdb kept only the in-frame ones, dropping some. In the table there are around 3,400 clones, about two thirds of which are singletons. The CDR3 runs 16 residues. V gave up 0 bases and J gave up 3 bases, with 10 bases separating them. Germline loops: CDR1 SGHRS, CDR2 YFSETQ. The chain recombines TRBV5-1 with TRBJ2-6; perhaps D is TRBD1 or TRBD2 (5 bases each). Source: tissue from the right colon, taken at autopsy. The receptor comes from a male donor aged 60 or older with lung cancer. CDR3 loop: CASSLDGGLGANVLTF. The DNA of the CDR3 is TGCGCCAGCAGCTTGGATGGGGGTCTTGGGGCCAACGTCCTGACTTTC.